This T cell receptor beta chain came from a study of blood T cell repertoires in COVID-19. Germline V lookup: CDR1 SGHTA, CDR2 FQGTGA. The CDR3 contains 18 residues. V lost 2 bases, J lost 3 bases, and 17 bases lay in between. The data were produced by immunoSEQ multiplex PCR, yet TCRdb's version contains in-frame clones alone and is incomplete. The data contain 200,000 to 300,000 clones, around 90% of them seen just once; the ten biggest clones take up roughly 0.79%. While infection was still active, Seattle patients were enrolled and then followed longitudinally. The chain links TRBV7-3 to TRBJ2-6, with TRBD1 as a possible D gene (5 bases). Sequenced sample: peripheral blood. The receptor was derived from a man between 25 and 39 years old with COVID-19, enrolled during active disease. CDR3 loop: CASSLRSGLAVGANVLTF. In DNA, the CDR3 is TGTGCCAGCAGCTTACGGTCAGGGCTCGCGGTTGGGGCCAACGTCCTGACTTTC.